A single T cell receptor (beta chain) is shown here with its context. The record originates from a study of OX40 agonist ivuxolimab in advanced cancers. Germline assignment: CDR1 MNHEY and CDR2 SVGAGI. CDR3 size: 15 residues. V lost 3 bases, J lost 2 bases, and 6 bases stayed unmatched. The repertoire was sequenced with immunoSEQ multiplex PCR; TCRdb's copy has only in-frame clones and lacks some. The table has 55,000 to 70,000 clones, about 82% seen once. The sequencing used CD4+ or CD8+ T cells sorted from blood, collected in a trial of the OX40 agonist ivuxolimab. The chain couples TRBV6-5 to TRBJ1-1, with 7 bases aligning to TRBD1. The source is an adult with an advanced solid tumor such as melanoma, head and neck, liver or kidney cancer. As DNA, the CDR3 is TGTGCCAGCAGTTATTGGAGGGGGCGCAACACTGAAGCTTTCTTT. Translated: CASSYWRGRNTEAFF.